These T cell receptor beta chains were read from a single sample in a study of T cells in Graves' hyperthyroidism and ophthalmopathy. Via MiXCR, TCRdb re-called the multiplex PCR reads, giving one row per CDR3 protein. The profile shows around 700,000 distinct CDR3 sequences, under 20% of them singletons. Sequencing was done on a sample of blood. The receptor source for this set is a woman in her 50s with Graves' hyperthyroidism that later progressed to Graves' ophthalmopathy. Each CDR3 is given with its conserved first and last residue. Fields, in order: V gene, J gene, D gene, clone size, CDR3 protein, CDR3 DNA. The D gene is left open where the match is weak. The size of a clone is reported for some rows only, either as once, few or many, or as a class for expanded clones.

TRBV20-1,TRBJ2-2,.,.,CSARAYGGDRANTGELFF,TGCAGTGCTAGAGCCTACGGGGGGGACAGGGCGAACACCGGGGAGCTGTTTTTT
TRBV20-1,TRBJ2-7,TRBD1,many,CSASQGQGRSEQYF,TGCAGTGCTAGTCAGGGACAGGGGCGATCGGAGCAGTACTTC
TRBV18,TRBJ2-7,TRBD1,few,CASSPTGTGMNYEQYF,TGTGCCAGCTCACCGACCGGGACAGGGATGAACTACGAGCAGTACTTC
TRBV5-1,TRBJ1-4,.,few,CASSFGSRSGEKLFF,TGCGCCAGCAGCTTCGGTTCAAGGAGTGGTGAAAAACTGTTTTTT
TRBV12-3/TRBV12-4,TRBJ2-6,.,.,CAGSAGGGRGANVLTF,TGTGCCGGATCAGCTGGGGGGGGGCGTGGGGCCAACGTCCTGACTTTC
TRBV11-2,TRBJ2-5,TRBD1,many,CASSLQGVETQYF,TGTGCCAGCAGCTTACAGGGGGTAGAGACCCAGTACTTC
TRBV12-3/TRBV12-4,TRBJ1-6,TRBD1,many,CASSPFGQATYNSPLHF,TGTGCCAGCAGTCCTTTCGGACAGGCGACCTATAATTCACCCCTCCACTTT
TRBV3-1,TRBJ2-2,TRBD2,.,CASSQEGVSSGGANTGELFF,TGTGCCAGCAGCCAAGAGGGAGTCTCTAGCGGGGGAGCGAACACCGGGGAGCTGTTTTTT
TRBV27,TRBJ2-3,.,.,CASRPRPGTDTQYF,TGTGCCAGCAGGCCTAGGCCCGGCACAGATACGCAGTATTTT
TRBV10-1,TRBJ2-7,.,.,CASSEIEASRQYF,TGCGCCAGCAGTGAGATTGAGGCGTCGAGGCAGTACTTC
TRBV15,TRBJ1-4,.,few,CATSLRGGGNEKLFF,TGTGCCACCAGCCTCAGGGGCGGAGGTAATGAAAAACTGTTTTTT
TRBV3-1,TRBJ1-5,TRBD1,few,CASSQGQGEGQPQHF,TGTGCCAGCAGCCAAGGACAGGGGGAAGGTCAGCCCCAGCATTTT
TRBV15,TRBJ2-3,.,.,CATHPGRQGEDTQYF,TGTGCCACCCATCCCGGGAGACAGGGTGAAGATACGCAGTATTTT
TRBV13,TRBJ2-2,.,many,CASSLGANGELFF,TGTGCCAGCAGTCTCGGGGCTAACGGGGAGCTGTTTTTT
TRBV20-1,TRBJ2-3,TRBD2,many,CSARESGAHTQYF,TGCAGTGCTAGAGAGAGCGGGGCCCATACGCAGTATTTT
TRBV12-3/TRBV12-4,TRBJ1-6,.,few,CASSGRRFPLHF,TGTGCCAGCAGCGGGCGGAGGTTTCCCCTCCACTTT
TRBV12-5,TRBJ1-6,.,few,CASAPWPAHYSYNSPLHF,TGTGCTAGTGCCCCGTGGCCAGCACATTACTCCTATAATTCACCCCTCCACTTT
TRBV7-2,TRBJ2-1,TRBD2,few,CASSLSHAVFSGGAMQFF,TGTGCCAGCAGCTTATCCCACGCCGTCTTTAGCGGGGGGGCGATGCAGTTCTTC
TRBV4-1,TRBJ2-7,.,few,CASSQAEVSYEQYF,TGCGCCAGCAGCCAAGCGGAGGTCTCCTACGAGCAGTACTTC
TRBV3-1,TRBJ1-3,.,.,CASSPAGGAGNTIYF,TGTGCCAGCAGCCCAGCCGGGGGGGCTGGAAACACCATATATTTT
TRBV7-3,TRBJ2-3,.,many,CASSPQTSTDTQYF,TGTGCCAGCAGCCCTCAGACGAGCACAGATACGCAGTATTTT
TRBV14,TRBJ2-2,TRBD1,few,CASSQEGQGIIGELFF,TGTGCCAGCAGCCAAGAGGGACAGGGGATTATCGGGGAGCTGTTTTTT
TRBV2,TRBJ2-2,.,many,CASSGGYSGELFF,TGTGCCAGCAGCGGGGGCTATAGCGGGGAGCTGTTTTTT
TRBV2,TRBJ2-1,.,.,CASSELAHLYNEQFF,TGTGCCAGCAGTGAACTAGCCCATCTCTACAATGAGCAGTTCTTC
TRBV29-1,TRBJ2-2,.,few,CSVDSMAGELFF,TGCAGCGTTGACAGCATGGCCGGGGAGCTGTTTTTT
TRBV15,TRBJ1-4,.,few,CATSREPGLYEKLFF,TGTGCCACCAGCAGAGAACCGGGACTTTATGAAAAACTGTTTTTT
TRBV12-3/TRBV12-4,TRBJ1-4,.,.,CASSPSGALREKLFF,TGTGCCAGCAGCCCTTCTGGGGCTCTTAGGGAAAAACTGTTTTTT
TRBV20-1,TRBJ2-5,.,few,CSARDPPAQETQYF,TGCAGTGCTAGAGATCCCCCGGCCCAAGAGACCCAGTACTTC
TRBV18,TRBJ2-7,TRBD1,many,CASSPQEDRGHEQYF,TGTGCCAGCTCACCACAAGAGGACAGGGGCCACGAGCAGTACTTC
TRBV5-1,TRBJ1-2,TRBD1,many,CASSLDSGGNGYTF,TGCGCCAGCAGCTTGGATTCAGGGGGCAATGGCTACACCTTC
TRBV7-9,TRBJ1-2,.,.,CASSIQGGGYGYTF,TGTGCCAGCAGCATCCAAGGAGGTGGCTATGGCTACACCTTC
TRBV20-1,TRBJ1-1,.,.,CSATHYTEAFF,TGCAGTGCAACTCACTACACTGAAGCTTTCTTT
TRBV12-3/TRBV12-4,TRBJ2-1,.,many,CASSLRFKGDDEQFF,TGTGCCAGCAGTTTAAGGTTTAAAGGGGACGATGAGCAGTTCTTC
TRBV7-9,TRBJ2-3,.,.,CASSFSGTIGADTQYF,TGTGCCAGCAGCTTTTCGGGGACAATCGGGGCAGATACGCAGTATTTT
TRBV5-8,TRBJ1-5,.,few,CASSSNQPRSNQPQHF,TGTGCCAGCAGCTCTAACCAACCTCGTAGCAATCAGCCCCAGCATTTT
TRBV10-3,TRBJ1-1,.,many,CAISEVANTEAFF,TGTGCCATCAGTGAAGTGGCGAACACTGAAGCTTTCTTT
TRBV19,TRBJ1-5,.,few,CASTLSEYSNQPQHF,TGTGCCAGTACCTTGTCAGAGTATAGCAATCAGCCCCAGCATTTT
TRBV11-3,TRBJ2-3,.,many,CASSPEHIDTQYF,TGTGCCAGCAGCCCAGAGCACATAGATACGCAGTATTTT
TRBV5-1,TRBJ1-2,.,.,CASRWDLSNYGYTF,TGCGCCAGCAGGTGGGACCTCTCTAACTATGGCTACACCTTC
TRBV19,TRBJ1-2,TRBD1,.,CASSTGTGNFDYGYTF,TGTGCCAGTTCGACCGGGACAGGGAATTTTGACTATGGCTACACCTTC
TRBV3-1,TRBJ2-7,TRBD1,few,CASSTDRETYEQYF,TGTGCCAGCAGCACGGACAGGGAGACCTACGAGCAGTACTTC
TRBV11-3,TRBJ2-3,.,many,CASSSSDDWSSTDTQYF,TGTGCCAGCAGCTCGTCCGACGACTGGTCTAGCACAGATACGCAGTATTTT
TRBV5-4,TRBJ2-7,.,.,CASSFGLGNFEQYF,TGTGCCAGCAGCTTTGGCCTGGGGAACTTCGAGCAGTACTTC
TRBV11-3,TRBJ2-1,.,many,CASSGDSSYNEQFF,TGTGCCAGCAGTGGTGACAGCTCCTACAATGAGCAGTTCTTC
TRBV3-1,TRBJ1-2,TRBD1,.,CASSLLRDRDGYTF,TGTGCCAGCAGCCTACTCCGGGACAGAGATGGCTACACCTTC
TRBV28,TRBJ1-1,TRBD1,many,CASSSHQGAVGTEAFF,TGTGCCAGCAGTTCGCATCAGGGGGCGGTCGGCACTGAAGCTTTCTTT
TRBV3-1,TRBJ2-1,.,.,CASSIQGGHSVSEQFF,TGTGCCAGCAGCATCCAGGGGGGCCATTCCGTTAGTGAGCAGTTCTTC
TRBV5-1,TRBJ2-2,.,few,CASSLDLVSGELFF,TGCGCCAGCAGCTTAGATCTAGTGTCCGGGGAGCTGTTTTTT
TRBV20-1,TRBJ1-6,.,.,CSARDKGSSPLHF,TGCAGTGCTAGAGATAAGGGTAGTTCACCCCTCCACTTT
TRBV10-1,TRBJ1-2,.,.,CASGTPIRAVGGYTF,TGCGCCAGCGGGACACCCATTAGGGCCGTGGGTGGCTACACCTTC
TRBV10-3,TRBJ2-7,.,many,CAISVTESSYEQYF,TGTGCCATCAGCGTGACAGAGAGCTCCTACGAGCAGTACTTC
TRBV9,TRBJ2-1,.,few,CASNRRESSYNEQFF,TGTGCCAGCAATAGGAGGGAGAGCTCCTACAATGAGCAGTTCTTC
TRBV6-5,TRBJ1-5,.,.,CASSSARKGQPQHF,TGTGCCAGCAGTTCCGCAAGGAAGGGTCAGCCCCAGCATTTT
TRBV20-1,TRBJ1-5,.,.,CSATQGTIERYSNQPQHF,TGCAGTGCTACCCAGGGGACTATAGAGAGATATAGCAATCAGCCCCAGCATTTT
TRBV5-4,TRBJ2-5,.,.,CASSLAGASETQYF,TGTGCCAGCAGCTTGGCCGGGGCCTCGGAGACCCAGTACTTC